A selection of T cell receptor beta chains follows, all from one sample in a study of CD8+ T cells in alopecia areata. Only in-frame clones appear in the TCRdb table, and some are missing; sequencing was by immunoSEQ multiplex PCR. This sample has 150,000 or so clones, with 40% to 50% found just once. The source material was CD4+ T cells sorted from blood. The receptors derive from a human donor with alopecia areata. CDR3s leave out the opening cysteine and the closing phenylalanine or tryptophan. The size entry is marked missing in some rows and otherwise reads once, few, many or a size class.

>TRBV5-1|.
ASSLGPGRGDIQY
>TRBV19|.
ASSNGLGSGETQY
>TRBV7-9|.
ASSPSPIHGYT
>TRBV20-1|.
SAISVETQY
>TRBV23-1|.
ASSQSRVADHKNIQY
>TRBV25-1|.
ASSERWAAQY
>TRBV29-1|few
SIRDRGTGELF
>TRBV5-4|few
ASSRLAGDNEQF
>TRBV13|.
ASSILRKPI
>TRBV28|few
ASTSGANVLT
>TRBV19|few
ASRPQGRIQPQH
>TRBV2|.
ASNQREYNEQF
>TRBV28|.
ASSSDDRGKQF
>TRBV5-1|.
ASRQGGGPDTQY
>TRBV5-1|.
ASSVSGNEQF
>TRBV6-1|.
ASSSRDMINQPQH
>TRBV5-1|once
ASSLLQQGETEAF
>TRBV7-9|few
ASSPRDGRYEQY
>TRBV27|.
ASSFGVRALYEQY
>TRBV30|.
AWMARDNEQF
>TRBV9|.
ASSVVGQSTDTQY
>TRBV25-1|.
ASSVKNTGELF
>TRBV29-1|.
SAPSGRAIDTQY
>TRBV6-4|.
ASSVTSGYTDTQY
>TRBV25-1|.
ASSSMVETQY
>TRBV2|once
ASREGRDNEQF
>TRBV7-8|.
ASSPQSAGRNTGELF
>TRBV30|.
AWRRTGTHEQY
>TRBV4-1|.
ASSHRGQGAFLYTEAF
>TRBV7-9|many
ASSHSL